This note documents a single T cell receptor (beta chain) sequence. Its target is not known. Vbeta (60) and Jbeta (13) primers were used in the PCR. TCRdb's copy holds only in-frame clones and misses some; the assay was immunoSEQ multiplex PCR. The repertoire includes about 98,000 clones, over 80% of them detected once, and approximately 3.7% sits in the top ten. This record belongs to a study of cytomegalovirus exposure and HLA in healthy donors. The overall study: Most genotyped donors, roughly 80% of fewer than 400, had Caucasian-associated genetic ancestry.

V was pared by 3 bases and J by 0 bases, with 8 bases between. This CDR3 spans 14 amino acids. The germline V gene has CDR1 MNHEY and CDR2 SMNVEV (reference sequence). Broader study findings: HLA alleles showed associations with 15,000 to 20,000 TCR beta sequences in a later analysis, at a 0.05 false discovery rate.

J is TRBJ1-1 and V is TRBV27; D is undetermined. This clonotype was sampled from a female donor in good health and CMV-seropositive. The specimen was PBMCs. The DNA of the CDR3 is TGTGCCAGCAGTTTGTACTCGTTGAACACTGAAGCTTTCTTT. This translates into CASSLYSLNTEAFF.